This record concerns one T cell receptor (beta chain) sequence. An end of the junction differs from the germline gene, which may be a read error. With a J-beta primer mix and a sample-barcoded 5' primer, a second PCR ran 7 to 11 cycles. With 12 random nucleotides, a template-switch adaptor tagged each individual cDNA molecule. TCRdb redid the calling of the 5' RACE reads with MiXCR, one entry per CDR3 protein. The sample shows around 900,000 distinct CDR3 sequences, 51% of them seen only once. This sample stems from a study of blood T cells in healthy people across ages. Germline-derived CDR1 and CDR2 are SNHLY and FYNNEI. The CDR3 is made up of 15 amino acids.

Sequenced: blood. The TCR comes from a woman aged 60-75 years in good health. The chain uses TRBV2 and TRBJ2-3; 9 bases map to TRBD2. This chain's CDR3 is CAGSDVGLAEDTQYF. In DNA form, the CDR3 reads TGTGCCGGCAGTGACGTGGGACTAGCTGAAGATACGCAGTATTTT.